The next 8 T cell receptor beta chains were all read from a single sample in a study of blood T cell repertoires in COVID-19. Repertoires were generated with immunoSEQ multiplex PCR, while TCRdb's copy carries only in-frame clones and drops some. Of 95,000 to 150,000 clones listed, 84% are singletons. Sample: PBMCs or T cells enriched from blood (not recorded which). The receptors stem from a woman aged 25 to 39 who had recovered from COVID-19.

This rearrangement joins TRBV18 to TRBJ2-1; 8 bases are shared with TRBD2. Germline CDR1 is KGHSH and CDR2 is LQKENI. This CDR3 is built from 16 residues. Trimming removed 4 bases from V and 2 bases from J; junction bases left unmatched: 7. The CDR3 region has the DNA TGTGCCAGCTCACGAAGATCGGGAGGGACCTACAATGAGCAGTTCTTC. Its protein is CASSRRSGGTYNEQFF.

The CDR3 DNA reads as TGTGCCAGCAGTCAGAGACCGGGGACTAGCGGGAGAGTCAGGGGCAATGAGCAGTTCTTC. Translated, it gives CASSQRPGTSGRVRGNEQFF. The chain is built from TRBV6-6 and TRBJ2-1, with 14 bases identical to TRBD2. The CDR3 is made up of 20 amino acids. The V gene end was trimmed by 5 bases and the J gene end by 6 bases; junction bases not matched to a gene: 18. Germline V CDR1 and CDR2: MNHNY, SVGAGI (reference sequence).

CDR3 in DNA: TGTGCCAGCAGCGGGACAGCCAAGAACACTGAAGCTTTCTTT. This codes for CASSGTAKNTEAFF. The gene calls are TRBV2 and TRBJ1-1, with 7 bases matching TRBD1. Germline V gene sequence: CDR1 SNHLY, CDR2 FYNNEI. The CDR3 is 14 amino acids. V gave up 6 bases and J gave up 1 base; unmatched junction bases: 5. The variable domain in full, with the rest retrieved from reference TRBV2 and TRBJ1-1, is EPEVTQTPSHQVTQMGQEVILRCVPISNHLYFYWYRQILGQKVEFLVSFYNNEISEKSEIFDDQFSVERPDGSNFTLKIRSTKLEDSAMYFCASSGTAKNTEAFFGQGTRLTVV.

V gene TRBV7-2 combines with J gene TRBJ1-6; 7 bases are a match to TRBD1. Germline-derived CDR1 and CDR2 are SGHTA and FQGNSA. The CDR3 spans 14 residues. Trimming took 7 bases from V and 7 from J; bases not matched to a gene: 7. The CDR3 is CASTSGQLNSPLHF. CDR3 in DNA: TGTGCCAGCACCTCGGGACAGCTAAATTCACCCCTCCACTTT.

This chain uses TRBV28 with TRBJ1-5, with 7 positions matching TRBD1. CDR1 MDHEN and CDR2 SYDVKM come from the germline V gene. This CDR3 has 16 residues. V trimming: 5 bases; J trimming: 3 bases; junction bases outside the gene matches: 10. CDR3 sequence reads: CASSPPGQHYNQPQHF. The DNA of the CDR3 is TGTGCCAGCAGTCCGCCGGGACAGCATTACAATCAGCCCCAGCATTTT.

The sample holds one count of this clone. The chain couples TRBV19 to TRBJ1-1; D is unresolved. The V end lost 3 bases, the J end lost 6 bases, and 14 bases lay between the germline ends. There are 14 residues in the CDR3. Germline CDR1 and CDR2: LNHDA and SQIVND (reference sequence). The CDR3 coding sequence is TGTGCCAGTAGTATTGCGTCAGGTTCGCCTGAAGCTTTCTTT. Translated, it gives CASSIASGSPEAFF.

This chain links TRBV24-1 with TRBJ1-2; 7 bases match TRBD1. This CDR3 spans 15 amino acids. Germline V gene sequence: CDR1 KGHDR, CDR2 SFDVKD. J lost 5 bases, V lost 9 bases, and 14 bases had no gene match. CDR3: CATPYQGQTSYGYTF. DNA of the CDR3: TGTGCCACCCCGTACCAGGGACAGACCTCGTATGGCTACACCTTC.

This clone showed up just once. The rearrangement joins TRBV7-9 to TRBJ1-2; 9 bases line up with TRBD1. The CDR3 covers 15 residues. From germline, CDR1 is SEHNR and CDR2 FQNEAQ (reference sequence). Trimming cost V 0 bases and J 8 bases; bases outside gene matches: 7. The DNA for the CDR3 is TGTGCCAGCAGCTTAGCTGCGGGACAGGGACGGGGCTACACCTTC. It translates to CASSLAAGQGRGYTF.